This T cell receptor (beta chain) appears in the sequencing data of a study of cytomegalovirus exposure and HLA in healthy donors. Study findings and constraints: According to an earlier analysis, most TCR beta V segments yielded productive rearrangements about 87% or about 30% of the time.

Regarding this clone: Antigen unknown.

Primers included in the PCR were 60 Vbeta and 13 Jbeta primers. TCRdb keeps only in-frame clones here, not all; method: immunoSEQ multiplex PCR. Of 110,000 to 150,000 clones in the sample, 77% were seen once. The clonotype comes from a woman in her forties or fifties in good health and CMV-seronegative. The specimen was PBMCs.

This CDR3 is CASSGSQGGGGYTF. CDR3 sequence (DNA): TGCGCCAGCAGCGGCTCACAGGGGGGCGGAGGCTACACCTTC. V and J are TRBV5-1 and TRBJ1-2; 8 nucleotides match TRBD1. V dropped 4 bases and J dropped 8; count of bases not matched to a gene: 10. This CDR3 spans 14 amino acids. CDR1 SGHRS and CDR2 YFSETQ come from the germline V gene.